Listed below are T cell receptor beta chains from one sample, sequenced in a study of cytomegalovirus exposure and HLA in healthy donors. Sequenced by immunoSEQ multiplex PCR; TCRdb stores in-frame clones only, minus some. The specimen's table records tens of thousands of clones. The source material was PBMCs. These receptors were collected from a woman aged 55-75 years in good health and CMV-seropositive. Both conserved end residues are part of each CDR3. Fields, in order: V gene, J gene, clone size, D gene, CDR3 DNA, CDR3 protein. D genes are given only for firm matches. Only some rows state a clone size, as once, few, many or a class for expanded clones.

V: TRBV5-1
J: TRBJ2-1
size: .
D: .
DNA: TGCGCCAGCAGCCCTGGACAGCCCTACAATGAGCAGTTCTTC
CDR3: CASSPGQPYNEQFF

V: TRBV9
J: TRBJ2-3
size: .
D: TRBD2
DNA: TGTGCCAGCAGCACCCTTAGCGGGTATAGCACAGATACGCAGTATTTT
CDR3: CASSTLSGYSTDTQYF

V: TRBV12-5
J: TRBJ2-7
size: .
D: .
DNA: TGTGCTAGTGGTTTGGTACAGGCTTCCTACGAGCAGTACTTC
CDR3: CASGLVQASYEQYF

V: TRBV7-6
J: TRBJ1-6
size: medium-sized
D: TRBD1
DNA: TGTGCCAGCAGCGCCTCCGGGACAGGGGTATCACCCCTCCACTTT
CDR3: CASSASGTGVSPLHF

V: TRBV11-2
J: TRBJ2-7
size: .
D: TRBD1
DNA: TGTGCCAGCAGCTCCCGCCGGACAGGGAACTACGAGCAGTACTTC
CDR3: CASSSRRTGNYEQYF

V: TRBV5-1
J: TRBJ1-1
size: .
D: TRBD1
DNA: TGCGCCAGCAGATCAGGACAGGGAAGACAGAAGGACACTGAAGCTTTCTTT
CDR3: CASRSGQGRQKDTEAFF

V: TRBV7-6
J: TRBJ2-5
size: .
D: .
DNA: TGTGCCAGCAGCTTAGCCCGAGAGACCCAGTACTTC
CDR3: CASSLARETQYF

V: TRBV19
J: TRBJ1-5
size: .
D: .
DNA: TGTGCCAGTACCAGGGGCAGGGAGATTAGCAATCAGCCCCAGCATTTT
CDR3: CASTRGREISNQPQHF

V: TRBV19
J: TRBJ1-2
size: .
D: TRBD1
DNA: TGTGCCAGTAGTATACCGGGACAGGGGGCGCAAGGGACTTCTGGCTACACCTTC
CDR3: CASSIPGQGAQGTSGYTF

V: TRBV15
J: TRBJ2-7
size: .
D: .
DNA: TGTGCCAGCGCAAGGGACACTGCCTACGAGCAGTACTTC
CDR3: CASARDTAYEQYF

V: TRBV6-1
J: TRBJ1-6
size: .
D: .
DNA: TGTGCCAGCAGTGTCCAGGGCCCAGGGCAATCACCCCTCCACTTT
CDR3: CASSVQGPGQSPLHF

V: TRBV6-6
J: TRBJ1-5
size: .
D: TRBD1
DNA: TGTGCCAGCATCTACGGGGACAGGGGTAACAATCAGCCCCAGCATTTT
CDR3: CASIYGDRGNNQPQHF

V: TRBV27
J: TRBJ2-1
size: .
D: .
DNA: TGTGCCAGCAGTCCCGGACTATCCGATGAGCAGTTCTTC
CDR3: CASSPGLSDEQFF

V: TRBV6-5
J: TRBJ2-7
size: .
D: TRBD1
DNA: TGTGCCAGCAGCCCCCCGGGACAGGGGGCCTACGAGCAGTACTTC
CDR3: CASSPPGQGAYEQYF

V: TRBV7-9
J: TRBJ2-5
size: .
D: TRBD2
DNA: TGTGCCAGCAGCACATGGACTAGCGGGCAAGAGACCCAGTACTTC
CDR3: CASSTWTSGQETQYF

V: TRBV9
J: TRBJ2-1
size: .
D: TRBD2
DNA: TGTGCCAGCAGCGTAGAGGTGGGAGCGGGAGGGGAGCAGTTCTTC
CDR3: CASSVEVGAGGEQFF

V: TRBV29-1
J: TRBJ1-2
size: .
D: TRBD1
DNA: TGCAGCGCCACAACGCGACAGGGCTTTGGCTACACCTTC
CDR3: CSATTRQGFGYTF

V: TRBV18
J: TRBJ1-1
size: .
D: .
DNA: TGTGCCAGCTCACCACGGGAGGGCACTGAAGCTTTCTTT
CDR3: CASSPREGTEAFF

V: TRBV19
J: TRBJ2-7
size: .
D: .
DNA: TGTGCCAGTAGTAACCAGGGGGGCCACGAGCAGTACTTC
CDR3: CASSNQGGHEQYF

V: TRBV4-3
J: TRBJ2-7
size: .
D: TRBD1
DNA: TGCGCCAGCAGCCAGGACAGGGGGCAAATGGACGAGCAGTACTTC
CDR3: CASSQDRGQMDEQYF

V: TRBV9
J: TRBJ2-5
size: .
D: TRBD2
DNA: TGTGCCAGCAGCGCCGGGCTAGCGGTACGGTACCAAGAGACCCAGTACTTC
CDR3: CASSAGLAVRYQETQYF

V: TRBV5-1
J: TRBJ2-3
size: .
D: TRBD1
DNA: TGCGCCAGCAGCTCGCCCAGGGGGCGCCAGAGCACAGATACGCAGTATTTT
CDR3: CASSSPRGRQSTDTQYF

V: TRBV7-9
J: TRBJ1-4
size: .
D: .
DNA: TGTGCCAGCAGCTTATCCTCGGGGGGTCATGAAAAACTGTTTTTT
CDR3: CASSLSSGGHEKLFF

V: TRBV5-1
J: TRBJ1-3
size: .
D: .
DNA: TGCGCCAGCAGCTCGGGTACTTCTGGAAACACCATATATTTT
CDR3: CASSSGTSGNTIYF

V: TRBV5-4
J: TRBJ1-5
size: .
D: .
DNA: TGTGCCAGCATCAGGACGGACTATAGCAATCAGCCCCAGCATTTT
CDR3: CASIRTDYSNQPQHF

V: TRBV5-4
J: TRBJ1-2
size: .
D: .
DNA: TGTGCCAGCAGCTCTGGACAGATGTATGGCTACACCTTC
CDR3: CASSSGQMYGYTF

V: TRBV6-6
J: TRBJ2-7
size: .
D: .
DNA: TGTGCCAGCAGTTACTTTCCAGGGGCGGCCGAGCAGTACTTC
CDR3: CASSYFPGAAEQYF

V: TRBV13
J: TRBJ1-3
size: .
D: .
DNA: TGTGCCAGCAGCTTACGCCTAGGGAGCTCTGGAAACACCATATATTTT
CDR3: CASSLRLGSSGNTIYF

V: TRBV7-9
J: TRBJ1-4
size: .
D: TRBD1
DNA: TGTGCCAGCGGGGACAGGGGGAATGAAAAACTGTTTTTT
CDR3: CASGDRGNEKLFF

V: TRBV5-1
J: TRBJ2-7
size: .
D: TRBD1
DNA: TGCGCCAGCAGACCTTTGTCGCAAACACAGGGGGGAGGTAGAAGGGTCTACGAGCAGTACTTC
CDR3: CASRPLSQTQGGGRRVYEQYF

V: TRBV9
J: TRBJ2-2
size: .
D: .
DNA: TGTGCCAGCGGCGTAGGAGGGAACACCGGGGAGCTGTTTTTT
CDR3: CASGVGGNTGELFF

V: TRBV18
J: TRBJ1-5
size: .
D: .
DNA: TGTGCCAGCTCACCAGGGGGCCGGACACCTAATCAGCCCCAGCATTTT
CDR3: CASSPGGRTPNQPQHF

V: TRBV6-1
J: TRBJ1-5
size: .
D: .
DNA: TGTGCCAGCAGTGAATCCTTGGCGGGGGGTGGGAGCAATCAGCCCCAGCATTTT
CDR3: CASSESLAGGGSNQPQHF

V: TRBV11-3
J: TRBJ2-7
size: .
D: .
DNA: TGTGCCAGCAGCTTAATATTATCGGGCTACGAGCAGTACTTC
CDR3: CASSLILSGYEQYF

V: TRBV7-8
J: TRBJ1-2
size: .
D: .
DNA: TGTGCCAGCAGCTTAGTGAGGGATAACTATGGCTACACCTTC
CDR3: CASSLVRDNYGYTF

V: TRBV2
J: TRBJ1-2
size: .
D: .
DNA: TGTGCCAGCAGTGAAGGGGGCCGGAACTATGGCTACACCTTC
CDR3: CASSEGGRNYGYTF

V: TRBV4-2
J: TRBJ2-1
size: .
D: TRBD2
DNA: TGTGCCAGCAGCCACGATATCGGGGGGGCGGTCAATGAGCAGTTCTTC
CDR3: CASSHDIGGAVNEQFF

V: TRBV11-2
J: TRBJ2-7
size: .
D: .
DNA: TGTGCCAGCAGCACCTGGACAGAAAGCTACGAGCAGTACTTC
CDR3: CASSTWTESYEQYF

V: TRBV15
J: TRBJ1-2
size: .
D: .
DNA: TGTGCCACCAGCCCCTGGGGGGGGAACTATGGCTACACCTTC
CDR3: CATSPWGGNYGYTF

V: TRBV27
J: TRBJ2-7
size: .
D: TRBD2
DNA: TGTGCCAGCAGTTACCTTGGGGAGCGGGAAAACGAGCAGTACTTC
CDR3: CASSYLGERENEQYF

V: TRBV29-1
J: TRBJ1-2
size: .
D: TRBD1
DNA: TGCAGCGTTGAAGAACATAGGACAGGTACTGGAGGTGGCTACACCTTC
CDR3: CSVEEHRTGTGGGYTF

V: TRBV6-5
J: TRBJ2-1
size: .
D: TRBD2
DNA: TGTGCCAGCAGTGCCGTCGCTAGCGGGGGGACCCTCCCGTTCTTC
CDR3: CASSAVASGGTLPFF

V: TRBV11-2
J: TRBJ1-4
size: .
D: .
DNA: TGTGCCAGCAGAAACAGGGCGTATAATGAAAAACTGTTTTTT
CDR3: CASRNRAYNEKLFF

V: TRBV6-6
J: TRBJ2-2
size: .
D: .
DNA: TGTGCCAGCAGGCAGGGCACCGGGGAGCTGTTTTTT
CDR3: CASRQGTGELFF

V: TRBV5-6
J: TRBJ2-2
size: .
D: .
DNA: TGTGCCAGCAGCTTTATTCCCGGGGAGCTGTTTTTT
CDR3: CASSFIPGELFF

V: TRBV5-6
J: TRBJ2-5
size: .
D: TRBD1
DNA: TGTGCCAGCAGCTTATACGGGGACAGGGGAGGCGAAGAGACCCAGTACTTC
CDR3: CASSLYGDRGGEETQYF

V: TRBV6-1
J: TRBJ2-1
size: .
D: TRBD1
DNA: TGTGCCAGCAGTGATGAGGGGGCGATGGTCAATGAGCAGTTCTTC
CDR3: CASSDEGAMVNEQFF

V: TRBV5-1
J: TRBJ1-1
size: .
D: .
DNA: TGCGCCAGCAGCCCCGGGAGGGCTGGCACTGAAGCTTTCTTT
CDR3: CASSPGRAGTEAFF

V: TRBV10-3
J: TRBJ2-2
size: .
D: .
DNA: TGTGCCATCAGTGAGTCGATAGGACAGTACACCGGGGAGCTGTTTTTT
CDR3: CAISESIGQYTGELFF

V: TRBV10-3
J: TRBJ2-7
size: .
D: TRBD1
DNA: TGTGCCATCAGGAAGGGACAGGACTCCTACGAGCAGTACTTC
CDR3: CAIRKGQDSYEQYF

V: TRBV5-1
J: TRBJ2-7
size: .
D: .
DNA: TGCGCCAGCGCCCCACTTCAGGGTATCTCCTACGAGCAGTACTTC
CDR3: CASAPLQGISYEQYF

V: TRBV18
J: TRBJ2-7
size: .
D: TRBD2
DNA: TGTGCCAGCTCACCAAAGCGGGGGGCCACCTACGAGCAGTACTTC
CDR3: CASSPKRGATYEQYF

V: TRBV6-5
J: TRBJ2-3
size: .
D: .
DNA: TGTGCCAGCACCAGGCTCAGCACAGATACGCAGTATTTT
CDR3: CASTRLSTDTQYF

V: TRBV7-2
J: TRBJ2-2
size: .
D: TRBD1
DNA: TGTGCCAGCAGCCGACAGGGGGGGATCCCCGGGGAGCTGTTTTTT
CDR3: CASSRQGGIPGELFF

V: TRBV11-3
J: TRBJ2-2
size: .
D: .
DNA: TGTGCCAGCAGCTTACAGGGGGGCACCGGGGAGCTGTTTTTT
CDR3: CASSLQGGTGELFF

V: TRBV18
J: TRBJ1-6
size: .
D: TRBD1
DNA: TGTGCCAGCTCCCCCGGACAGGCCGATTCACCCCTCCACTTT
CDR3: CASSPGQADSPLHF

V: TRBV2
J: TRBJ1-3
size: .
D: TRBD1
DNA: TGTGCCAGCAGGAAAATGGGACAGACTTTAGGAAACACCATATATTTT
CDR3: CASRKMGQTLGNTIYF

V: TRBV6-5
J: TRBJ1-1
size: .
D: .
DNA: TGTGCCAGCAGTTACAGCCACACTGAAGCTTTCTTT
CDR3: CASSYSHTEAFF

V: TRBV29-1
J: TRBJ2-1
size: .
D: TRBD2
DNA: TGCAGCGTTACACTAGCGGGTTACAATGAGCAGTTCTTC
CDR3: CSVTLAGYNEQFF